The 4 T cell receptor beta chains presented below share a single source sample, sequenced in a study of monozygotic twins with inflammatory bowel disease. TCRdb re-called the 5' RACE reads, yielding one record per CDR3 amino acid sequence without DNA. Recorded here are approximately 330,000 distinct CDR3 sequences; the top ten clones represent around 2%. Sequenced: blood. The receptor source for this set is a human donor with ulcerative colitis or Crohn's disease, or a healthy co-twin of an affected twin (not recorded which).

The V and J genes are TRBV18 and TRBJ1-5; TCRdb lists TRBD1, though no DNA is available to test this call. Per the germline V gene, CDR1 is KGHSH and CDR2 is LQKENI. CDR3 length: 13 amino acids. The CDR3: CASSPQTAQPQHF.

The V and J genes are TRBV7-9 and TRBJ2-5; TCRdb's D gene call, TRBD2, goes unchecked for lack of DNA. The CDR3 covers 16 residues. The germline CDR1 and CDR2 sequences are SEHNR and FQNEAQ (reference sequence). Here the CDR3 reads CASSPGLAGQQETQYF.

This chain connects TRBV6-6 to TRBJ2-3; TCRdb returns TRBD2, unconfirmable since there is no DNA. The CDR3 covers 13 residues. CDR1 is MNHNY and CDR2 is SVGAGI in the germline V gene (reference sequence). The CDR3: CASTLNAGDTQYF.

This chain joins TRBV20-1 and TRBJ2-7; TCRdb indicates TRBD1, and absent DNA this call remains unverified. CDR3 length: 14 residues. Germline-derived CDR1 and CDR2 are DFQATT and SNEGSKA (reference sequence). Here the CDR3 reads CSARIQGSSYEQYF.